This T cell receptor beta chain was observed in a study of blood T cells in healthy people across ages. Findings and limits, study-wide: Unsorted PBMCs blocked a conclusive comparison of naive and antigen-experienced cells.

Points on this clonotype: Its cognate antigen is unknown.

Isolation per sample recovered at least 6 million PBMCs. Extraction of total RNA produced a minimum of 5 micrograms from each sample. A second PCR of roughly 7 to 11 cycles used a sample-barcoded 5' primer and a J-beta primer mix. Tags on each cDNA molecule came from a template-switch adaptor with 12 random nucleotides. TCRdb used MiXCR to reprocess the 5' RACE reads, holding one entry per CDR3 protein. The sample has under 1 million distinct CDR3 sequences, about 42% seen once. Trimming removed 0 bases at V and 2 bases at J, with 10 bases between. Germline V lookup: CDR1 MNHEY, CDR2 SVGEGT. This CDR3 has 15 residues.

The specimen was blood. V is TRBV6-2 or TRBV6-3 and J is TRBJ1-2; the D gene is possibly TRBD1 (6 bases). This TCR derives from a man in his 60s in good health. This CDR3 reads CASSYSPTGNYGYTF. The DNA for the CDR3 is TGTGCCAGCAGTTACTCACCGACAGGAAACTATGGCTACACCTTC.